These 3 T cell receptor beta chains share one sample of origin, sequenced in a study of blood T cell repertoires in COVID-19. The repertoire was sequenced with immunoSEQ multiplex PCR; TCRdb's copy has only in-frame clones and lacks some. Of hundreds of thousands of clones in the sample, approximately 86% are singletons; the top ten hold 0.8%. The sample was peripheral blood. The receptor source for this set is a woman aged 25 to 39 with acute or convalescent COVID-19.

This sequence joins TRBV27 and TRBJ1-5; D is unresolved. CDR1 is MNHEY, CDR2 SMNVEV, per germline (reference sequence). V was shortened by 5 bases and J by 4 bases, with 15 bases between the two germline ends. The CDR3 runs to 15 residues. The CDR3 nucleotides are TGTGCCAGCAGTCTCCTTGGAGAGAGAAATCAGCCCCAGCATTTT. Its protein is CASSLLGERNQPQHF.

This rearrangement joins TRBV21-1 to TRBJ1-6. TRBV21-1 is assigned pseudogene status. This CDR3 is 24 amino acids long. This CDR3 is CASSNRPGGFKFFFSSSYNSPLHF. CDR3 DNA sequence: TGTGCCAGCAGCAACAGACCGGGGGGTTTCAAGTTTTTTTTCTCGAGCTCCTATAATTCACCCCTCCACTTT.

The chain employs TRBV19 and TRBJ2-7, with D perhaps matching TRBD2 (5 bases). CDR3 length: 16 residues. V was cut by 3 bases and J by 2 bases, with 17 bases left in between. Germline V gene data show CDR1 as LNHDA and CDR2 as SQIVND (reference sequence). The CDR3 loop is CASSMSFGRETYEQYF. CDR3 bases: TGTGCCAGTAGTATGAGTTTTGGTAGGGAGACCTACGAGCAGTACTTC.